The clone carrying this T cell receptor beta chain occurred a few times. Method: immunoSEQ multiplex PCR; TCRdb's copy keeps in-frame clones and lacks some. The sample shows 10,000 to 13,000 clones, just under 50% of them seen only once. This specimen belongs to a study of T cells in localized non-small cell lung cancer. CDR3 length: 12 amino acids. Per the germline V gene, CDR1 is MNHGY and CDR2 is SAAAGT. Trimming took 6 bases from V and 2 from J; bases not matched to a gene: 0. This sample comprised lymph node tissue, obtained before any cancer treatment. The sequence was collected from a woman aged 40-69 years with stage II squamous cell lung carcinoma. The chain joins TRBV6-8 to TRBJ2-7; the match to TRBD2 covers 8 bases. CDR3 coding DNA: TGTGCCAGCAGACTAGCGGCCTACGAGCAGTACTTC. Its translation: CASRLAAYEQYF.